One T cell receptor (beta chain) is described in this entry. Its antigen specificity is not known. Base quality data are lacking; no much larger clone is found one base away. This sample was taken from a study of shared clonotypes between healthy human individuals (dated by TCRdb to the early 2020s). General notes on the study: The cohort comprised two women and a few men aged 18 to 49 years. Per donor, three plates each were used for CD4 naive and CD4 memory, two for CD8 naive, and one for CD8 memory. Per donor, leukapheresis produced somewhere between about 0.94 and 9 billion PBMCs. Different laboratories and diverse techniques were used to prepare libraries and sequence TCR repertoires, to increase sequencing depth and limit assay-specific biases. To estimate repertoire size and how much clonotypes are shared between individuals, the study performed deep sequencing of blood TCR repertoires from 4 to 6 healthy adults.

Overall study outcomes, separate from this receptor: Naive subsets generally had larger estimated clonotype richness than memory subsets did. Sampling was restricted to blood, and TCR repertoires in tissue are likely to differ from TCR repertoires in blood. Pairwise subsampling indicated that sequencing depth was expected to affect the degree of clonotype sharing among donors. Higher generation probabilities were observed for clonotypes shared by all four sorted-subset donors than for non-shared clonotypes. Because the study included only a small number of donors, the genetic and exposure-history diversity represented was limited. Even with the large sequencing depth, rarefaction of the sorted-subset datasets indicated that sequencing was incomplete. Sharing across four donors was observed for around 4.8% of naive CD4, over 3% of naive CD8, 2.3% of memory CD4, and roughly 0.43% of memory CD8 clonotypes.

Healthy HIV-negative adults with no recently reported acute infections or vaccinations were included as donors. All donors were Caucasian adults living in Nashville, Tennessee, USA. CD4+ T cells were enriched through magnetic negative selection, after which naive cells were positively selected on CD45RA and the remaining negative fraction served as the memory subset. Blood was collected by leukapheresis, and PBMCs were isolated by Ficoll-Histopaque density gradient centrifugation and then cryopreserved in liquid nitrogen vapor phase. Purity and quantity of every magnetically sorted T cell population were checked by analytical flow cytometry. Each sorted fraction had its genomic DNA isolated and then quantified by UV absorbance on a Nanodrop 2000c. TCR CDR3 regions were amplified from genomic DNA by multiplex PCR using the deep immunoSEQ assay. For each cell subset, the extracted genomic DNA was distributed evenly across all wells of several immunoSEQ 96-well plates, and each plate served as one replicate. For sorted subsets, about 200 ng genomic DNA, equal to approximately 30,000 T cell genomes, was loaded into each replicate PCR. Purified libraries were measured with a Qubit 3.0 fluorometer, size-checked on a Bioanalyzer 2100, and measured again with the KAPA Library Quantification kit. Every immunoSEQ 96-well plate was sequenced on a separate single-read 150-cycle Illumina NextSeq 550 flow cell. In the authors' own workflow: Because only junctional sequences without quality scores were contained in the immunoSEQ output, filtering matching that applied to full-length reads could not be performed. To assign V/J genes and CDR3, sequences were annotated against IMGT germline references using PyIR, a Python wrapper for IgBLAST v1.9. Any read was removed if the V/J assignment was weak (E-value above 1e-6), the CDR3 was missing, or the read contained stop codons, out-of-frame junctions, or ambiguous translated residues. A V3J clonotype was defined by an identical inferred V gene, J gene, and CDR3 amino acid sequence. The percentage overlap between two repertoires was calculated by dividing the number of shared unique clonotypes by the size of the smaller repertoire. Repertoire richness was assessed with RTK rarefaction, the Chao1 estimator, and Recon v2.1 estimates of unobserved clonotypes. Generation probabilities were computed with OLGA for all TCRbeta clonotypes obtained by the gDNA method from four donors. TCRdb carries this immuneACCESS record with in-frame sequences only. Its versions omit some clonotypes, under half of them owing to an unresolved V gene in the studies checked, with the rest unexplained. V, J and clone size reflect that table, while D and trimming were determined from the DNA. The sample records 740,000 or so clones, around four fifths of which are singletons. Jointly, the top ten make up roughly 1.9% of the sample.

The material sequenced was memory CD4+ T cells sorted from blood. This specimen's cell subset or site label, interpreted: CD45RA-negative fraction. The clonotype originates from a woman aged 25 to 45 in good health.

The CDR3 is CASSLQYRGNTIYF. The DNA is as follows: TGTGCCAGCAGCTTGCAGTACCGTGGAAACACCATATATTTT. The chain joins TRBV5-8 to TRBJ1-3; no confident D gene assignment can be made. V loses 1 base, J loses 3 bases, and the germline ends lie 8 bases apart. The germline V gene specifies SGHTS as CDR1 and YDEGEE as CDR2. The CDR3, from cysteine to phenylalanine, totals 14 residues. Only the CDR3 region is kept as DNA, spanning 42 bases read in frame from base 1.